The T cell receptor beta chain described here comes from a study of response to subunit inactivated influenza vaccine. The sample holds a few counts of this clonotype. Germline V gene lookup returns CDR1 GTSNPN and CDR2 SVGIG (reference sequence). V lost 0 bases and J lost 7, with 12 bases in between. This CDR3 is 13 amino acids long. TCRdb re-called the RT-PCR reads through MiXCR, storing one row per CDR3 protein. The data show a few hundred thousand distinct CDR3 sequences, around a fifth seen once. The sample in question was PBMCs from blood, obtained roughly 20 months after vaccination. The V call is TRBV30, the J call TRBJ1-2, with unresolved D. This clonotype originated in a man aged 50-75 years who received an inactivated influenza vaccine. The CDR3 DNA reads TGTGCCTGGAGTGTACAAGGGCCGCGTGGCTACACCTTC. Its translation is CAWSVQGPRGYTF.